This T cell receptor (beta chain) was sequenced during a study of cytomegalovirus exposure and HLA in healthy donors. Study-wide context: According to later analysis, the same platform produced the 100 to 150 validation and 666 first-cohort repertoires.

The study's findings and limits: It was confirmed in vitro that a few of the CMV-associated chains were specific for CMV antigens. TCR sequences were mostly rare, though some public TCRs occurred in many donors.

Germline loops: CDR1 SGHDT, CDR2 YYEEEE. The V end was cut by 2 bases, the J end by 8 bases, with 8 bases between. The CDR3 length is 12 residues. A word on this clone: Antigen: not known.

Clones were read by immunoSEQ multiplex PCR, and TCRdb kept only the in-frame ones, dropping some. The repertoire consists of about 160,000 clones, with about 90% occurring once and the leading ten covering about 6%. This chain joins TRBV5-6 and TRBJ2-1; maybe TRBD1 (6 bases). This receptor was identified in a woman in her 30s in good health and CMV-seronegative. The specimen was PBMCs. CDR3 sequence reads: CASSFDRHEQFF. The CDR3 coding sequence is TGTGCCAGCAGCTTTGACAGGCATGAGCAGTTCTTC.